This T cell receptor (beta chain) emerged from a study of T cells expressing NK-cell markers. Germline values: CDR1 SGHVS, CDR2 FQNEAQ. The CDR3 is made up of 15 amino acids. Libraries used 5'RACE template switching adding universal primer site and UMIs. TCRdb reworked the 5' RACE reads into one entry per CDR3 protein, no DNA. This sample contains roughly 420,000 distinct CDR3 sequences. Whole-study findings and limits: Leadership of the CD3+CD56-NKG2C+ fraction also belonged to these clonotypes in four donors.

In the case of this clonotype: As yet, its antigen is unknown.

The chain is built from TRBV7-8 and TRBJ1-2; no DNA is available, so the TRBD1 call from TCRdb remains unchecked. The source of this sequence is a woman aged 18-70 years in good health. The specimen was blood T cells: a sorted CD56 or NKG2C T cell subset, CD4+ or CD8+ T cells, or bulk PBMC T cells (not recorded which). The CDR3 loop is CASSLVSGGYNGYTF. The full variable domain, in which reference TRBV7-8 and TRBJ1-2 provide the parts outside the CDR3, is GAGVSQSPRYKVAKRGQDVALRCDPISGHVSLFWYQQALGQGPEFLTYFQNEAQLDKSGLPSDRFFAERPEGSVSTLKIQRTQQEDSAVYLCASSLVSGGYNGYTFGSGTRLTVV.